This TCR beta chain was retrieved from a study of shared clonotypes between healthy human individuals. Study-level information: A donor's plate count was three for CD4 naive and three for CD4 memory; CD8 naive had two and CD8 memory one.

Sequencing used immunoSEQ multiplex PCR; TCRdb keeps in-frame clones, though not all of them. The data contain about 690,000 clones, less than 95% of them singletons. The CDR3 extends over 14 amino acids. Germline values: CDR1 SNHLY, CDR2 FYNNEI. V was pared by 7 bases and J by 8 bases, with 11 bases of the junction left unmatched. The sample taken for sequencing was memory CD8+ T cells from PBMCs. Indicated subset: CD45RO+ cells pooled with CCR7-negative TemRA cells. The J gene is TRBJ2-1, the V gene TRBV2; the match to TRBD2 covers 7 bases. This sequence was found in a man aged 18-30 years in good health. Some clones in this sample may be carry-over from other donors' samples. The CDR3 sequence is CASKATSKVDEQFF. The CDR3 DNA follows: TGTGCCAGCAAGGCGACTAGCAAGGTCGATGAGCAGTTCTTC.